The 27 T cell receptor beta chains given below trace back to one sample, sequenced in a study of T cells in Graves' hyperthyroidism and ophthalmopathy. RNA transcripts were the template for amplifying TCR beta CDR3 regions. Using the HTBI primer set, a first-round RT-PCR was run on the TCR CDR3. TCRdb redid the calling of the multiplex PCR reads with MiXCR, one entry per CDR3 protein. The sample has approximately 400,000 distinct CDR3 sequences, approximately 14% seen once; the top ten hold around 7%. The sequenced sample was blood. These receptors all stem from a woman aged 18 to 35 with Graves' hyperthyroidism.

This clonotype was seen ten or more times. The chain links TRBV20-1 to TRBJ2-3; D gene ambiguous. Looked up from germline, CDR1 is DFQATT and CDR2 is SNEGSKA (reference sequence). With 7 bases removed from V and 0 bases from J, the gap between germline ends came to 14 bases. The CDR3 contains 14 residues. In nucleotides, the CDR3 is TGCAGTGTCCCGACGTTAGCTAGCACAGATACGCAGTATTTT. This sequence encodes CSVPTLASTDTQYF.

Comments on this clonotype: A much larger clone lies one base from this, so it may be a read error. The chain has TRBV19 and TRBJ1-1; D is unresolved. CDR1 LNHDA and CDR2 SQIVND come from the germline V gene (reference sequence). The CDR3 consists of 13 residues. The CDR3 DNA follows: TGTGCCAGTAGTATAAAGGTAGAGACTGAAGCTTTATTT. It codes for CASSIKVETEALF.

The chain is built from TRBV20-1 and TRBJ2-1; 9 bases match TRBD2. CDR1 is DFQATT and CDR2 is SNEGSKA in the germline V gene (reference sequence). J lost 7 bases, V lost 1 base, and 17 bases had no gene match. This CDR3 contains 18 residues. CDR3 coding DNA: TGCAGTGCTAGAGGGTTCAGGGAGCGAGCGGGAGGTAGTAATGAGCAGTTCTTC. It yields the protein CSARGFRERAGGSNEQFF.

CDR3 loop: CSVEEGPSYEQYF. For the CDR3, the DNA is TGCAGCGTTGAAGAGGGGCCATCCTACGAGCAGTACTTC. V and J are TRBV29-1 and TRBJ2-7; a weak D match, TRBD1 (5 bases). Deletions cut 0 bases from V and 1 base from J, with 7 bases between. The length of the CDR3 is 13 residues. CDR1 and CDR2 (germline): SQVTM, ANQGSEA.

This clonotype was observed at least ten times. The chain carries TRBV12-3 or TRBV12-4 and TRBJ2-7; a possible D gene is TRBD2 (6 bases). This CDR3 spans 14 amino acids. V lost 5 bases, J lost 2 bases, and 13 bases lay in between. CDR3 in DNA: TGTGCCAGCAGTCGGGAGCTCATCACCTACGAGCAGTACTTC. This sequence encodes CASSRELITYEQYF.

This clonotype has ten or more counts. This rearrangement joins TRBV11-1 to TRBJ2-5, with TRBD2 as a possible D gene (6 bases). This CDR3 region has 17 residues. V lost 8 bases and J 2 bases, leaving 24 bases between the germline ends. Germline V gene sequence: CDR1 SGHAT, CDR2 FQDESV (reference sequence). The CDR3: CASAPYRLANDQETQYF. The DNA for the CDR3 is TGTGCCAGCGCGCCGTATAGGCTAGCGAACGATCAAGAGACCCAGTACTTC.

This clonotype occurred many times. The chain has TRBV20-1 and TRBJ2-7; D is unclear. The germline V and J ends were trimmed by 3 bases and 0 bases, with 18 bases remaining between them. Germline V gene lookup returns CDR1 DFQATT and CDR2 SNEGSKA (reference sequence). The CDR3 is 16 residues long. CDR3 residues: CSASKGLAFFSYEQYF. CDR3 sequence (DNA): TGCAGTGCTAGTAAAGGGTTAGCCTTCTTCTCCTACGAGCAGTACTTC.

In this sample, this clonotype turned up a few times. The chain uses TRBV10-3 and TRBJ2-1, with 7 bases identical to TRBD1. The germline gives CDR1 ENHRY, CDR2 SYGVKD. The CDR3 runs to 14 residues. Germline trimming cut 7 bases from V and 4 bases from J; bases unmatched to any gene: 7. CDR3 residues: CAIKPGQPYNEQFF. The CDR3 DNA reads TGTGCCATCAAGCCGGGACAGCCATACAATGAGCAGTTCTTC.

At least ten counts were recorded for this clonotype. The chain links TRBV9 to TRBJ1-2, with TRBD1 matching over 8 bases. This CDR3 has 13 amino acids. Trimming took 7 bases from V and 1 from J; bases not matched to a gene: 3. Looked up from germline, CDR1 is SGDLS and CDR2 is YYNGEE. DNA of the CDR3: TGTGCCAGCTCGGACAGGGTTAACTATGGCTACACCTTC. It specifies CASSDRVNYGYTF.

This clonotype was recorded many times. The rearrangement uses TRBV4-1 and TRBJ2-5, with TRBD1 matching 8 bases. The CDR3 has 16 amino acids. The trim removed 4 bases at V and 2 bases at J, leaving 9 bases unmatched. Germline V CDR1 and CDR2: MGHRA, YSYEKL. In DNA form, the CDR3 reads TGCGCCAGCAGCCCCCACCAGGGGGCAGGACAAGAGACCCAGTACTTC. Translating gives CASSPHQGAGQETQYF.

This clonotype has at least ten counts. The chain is built from TRBV28 and TRBJ1-6; D is uncertain. Germline CDR1 reads MDHEN; CDR2 reads SYDVKM. This CDR3 is built from 15 residues. The ends were cut back, 6 bases at V and 0 bases at J, with 9 bases in the middle. The CDR3 here is CASRQTTSYNSPLHF. The CDR3 nucleotides read TGTGCCAGCAGACAAACCACCTCCTATAATTCACCCCTCCACTTT.

V is TRBV7-2 and J is TRBJ2-5; D gene ambiguous. V dropped 0 bases and J dropped 4 bases, with 6 bases sitting between them. The CDR3 is made up of 13 amino acids. CDR1 is SGHTA, CDR2 FQGNSA, per germline. CDR3 coding DNA: TGTGCCAGCAGCTTAGCGAACGGAGAGACCCAGTACTTC. Translation: CASSLANGETQYF. Filled out from reference TRBV7-2 and TRBJ2-5, the complete variable domain reads GAGVSQSPSNKVTEKGKDVELRCDPISGHTALYWYRQSLGQGLEFLIYFQGNSAPDKSGLPSDRFSAERTGGSVSTLTIQRTQQEDSAVYLCASSLANGETQYFGPGTRLLVL.

This clonotype has at least ten counts. CDR3 region: CSASPPGGQPQHF. Here the CDR3 DNA reads TGCAGTGCTAGCCCCCCGGGAGGTCAGCCCCAGCATTTT. This sequence joins TRBV20-1 and TRBJ1-5; D uncertain. CDR1 DFQATT and CDR2 SNEGSKA come from the germline V gene (reference sequence). V shed 3 bases and J shed 6 bases, with 12 bases lying between them. The CDR3 has 13 amino acids.

The table lists this clonotype with many counts. The rearrangement uses TRBV30 and TRBJ1-6, with D possibly TRBD1 on 6 matching bases. Per the germline V gene, CDR1 is GTSNPN and CDR2 is SVGIG (reference sequence). The germline V and J ends were trimmed by 1 base and 13 bases, with 14 bases remaining between them. The CDR3 contains 13 residues. CDR3 residues: CAWSASQGWPLHF. In DNA form, the CDR3 reads TGTGCCTGGAGTGCATCCCAGGGGTGGCCCCTCCACTTT.

The rearrangement links TRBV20-1 to TRBJ2-1, with TRBD2 matching 9 bases. With V trimmed by 6 bases and J by 0 bases, 3 bases remained unmatched. CDR1 DFQATT and CDR2 SNEGSKA come from the germline V gene (reference sequence). The CDR3 is 14 residues long. The CDR3, as DNA: TGCAGTGCCCGTAGCGGGAGCTCCTACAATGAGCAGTTCTTC. Amino acid sequence: CSARSGSSYNEQFF.

This clonotype has ten or more counts. The rearrangement links TRBV20-1 to TRBJ2-5; D is unclear. CDR1 DFQATT and CDR2 SNEGSKA come from the germline V gene (reference sequence). CDR3 length equals 12 residues. V was trimmed by 3 bases and J by 2 bases, leaving 7 bases between them. The CDR3 here is CSASHDQETQYF. In DNA form, the CDR3 reads TGCAGTGCTAGTCACGATCAAGAGACCCAGTACTTC.

In its sample, this clonotype was seen many times. The chain combines TRBV12-3 or TRBV12-4 with TRBJ1-5, with a weak D call TRBD1 (5 bases). Trimming stripped 5 bases from V and 0 bases from J, with 8 bases between. The CDR3 is 14 residues long. The CDR3 DNA reads as TGTGCCAGCAGTAACCAGGGTAGCAATCAGCCCCAGCATTTT. Translated: CASSNQGSNQPQHF.

In this sample, this clonotype turned up many times. CDR3 DNA: TGCAGTGGGGAAGCGGGAGGGGGTGGCGAGCAGTACTTC. Translating gives CSGEAGGGGEQYF. The J gene is TRBJ2-7, the V gene TRBV20-1, with 10 bases matching TRBD2. Per the germline V gene, CDR1 is DFQATT and CDR2 is SNEGSKA (reference sequence). The CDR3 runs to 13 residues. J was trimmed by 6 bases and V by 7 bases; bases with no gene match: 9.

This clonotype was seen repeatedly, ten times or more. This chain connects TRBV11-2 to TRBJ2-1; TRBD2 matches at 10 bases. The V gene's germline CDR1 is SGHAT and CDR2 FQNNGV. J lost 8 bases, V lost 1 base, and 11 bases had no gene match. The length of the CDR3 is 17 residues. The CDR3 reads CASSLAAAGGLGDEQFF. The DNA for the CDR3 is TGTGCCAGCAGCTTAGCTGCAGCGGGAGGGCTTGGGGATGAGCAGTTCTTC. Full variable domain (missing parts from reference TRBV11-2 and TRBJ2-1): EAGVAQSPRYKIIEKRQSVAFWCNPISGHATLYWYQQILGQGPKLLIQFQNNGVVDDSQLPKDRFSAERLKGVDSTLKIQPAKLEDSAVYLCASSLAAAGGLGDEQFFGPGTRLTVL.

This clonotype was seen many times. The rearrangement links TRBV3-1 to TRBJ1-2; TRBD1 matches 9 bases. V trimming: 3 bases; J trimming: 1 base; junction bases outside the gene matches: 9. The CDR3 covers 17 residues. Germline assignment: CDR1 LGHDT and CDR2 YNNKEL (reference sequence). The DNA for the CDR3 is TGTGCCAGCAGCCACATCATTGGGGGACAGGGTAACTATGGCTACACCTTC. Translating it yields CASSHIIGGQGNYGYTF.

This clonotype has at least ten counts. This rearrangement joins TRBV3-1 to TRBJ2-2; 12 bases agree with TRBD2. The CDR3 has 15 residues. The trim removed 6 bases at V and 5 bases at J, leaving 4 bases unmatched. CDR1 and CDR2 from the germline V gene are LGHDT and YNNKEL (reference sequence). The CDR3 here is CASSRLAGETGELFF. Written as DNA, the CDR3 is TGTGCCAGCAGTCGACTAGCGGGAGAGACCGGGGAGCTGTTTTTT.

The chain carries TRBV27 and TRBJ1-2, with TRBD1 as a possible D gene (6 bases). Trimming pared 10 bases from V and 4 bases from J, leaving 22 bases between. The CDR3 extends over 15 amino acids. The germline V gene encodes CDR1 MNHEY and CDR2 SMNVEV (reference sequence). The CDR3 protein is CATAGRGALGYGYTF. The CDR3, as DNA: TGTGCCACCGCTGGGAGGGGGGCGCTCGGCTATGGCTACACCTTC.

At least ten counts were recorded for this clonotype. V is TRBV6-1 and J is TRBJ2-1; D is unresolved. Per the germline V gene, CDR1 is MNHNS and CDR2 is SASEGT. Deletions cut 3 bases from V and 5 bases from J, with 8 bases between. This CDR3 is 13 amino acids long. CDR3: CASSDGENNEQFF. CDR3 in DNA: TGTGCCAGCAGTGACGGTGAGAACAATGAGCAGTTCTTC.

In this sample, this clonotype turned up a few times. The V gene is TRBV2, the J gene TRBJ2-7; 10 bases line up with TRBD1. Trimming took 4 bases from V and 3 from J; bases not matched to a gene: 6. This CDR3 comprises 15 residues. Germline-derived CDR1 and CDR2 are SNHLY and FYNNEI. CDR3 in DNA: TGTGCCAGCAGTGGTTCCTGGGACAGGGGCTACGAGCAGTACTTC. This gives the protein CASSGSWDRGYEQYF. The variable domain in full, completed from reference TRBV2 and TRBJ2-7, reads EPEVTQTPSHQVTQMGQEVILRCVPISNHLYFYWYRQILGQKVEFLVSFYNNEISEKSEIFDDQFSVERPDGSNFTLKIRSTKLEDSAMYFCASSGSWDRGYEQYFGPGTRLTVT.

V and J are TRBV15 and TRBJ2-7; 7 bases line up with TRBD1. Germline CDR1 LNHNV, CDR2 YYDKDF (reference sequence). CDR3 length: 17 residues. The V segment lost 0 bases and the J segment 3 bases; nucleotides outside the gene matches: 11. The CDR3 sequence: CATSRELPGTGDYEQYF. Written as DNA, the CDR3 is TGTGCCACCAGCAGAGAACTCCCAGGTACAGGGGACTACGAGCAGTACTTC.

As regards this clonotype: This may stem from a read error, because a much larger clone lies one nucleotide away. The chain employs TRBV20-1 and TRBJ1-1; 7 bases line up with TRBD1. The CDR3 length is 12 residues. Germline V gives CDR1 DFQATT, CDR2 SNEGSKA (reference sequence). The CDR3 nucleotides read TGCAGGGGTCAGACAGGGAACACTGAAGCTCTCTTT. It codes for CRGQTGNTEALF.

The V gene is TRBV20-1, the J gene TRBJ2-7, with D perhaps TRBD2 (5 bases). CDR3 length equals 10 residues. Between the trimmed V and J ends, which lost 3 bases and 5 bases, there was a span of 5 bases. Per the germline V gene, CDR1 is DFQATT and CDR2 is SNEGSKA (reference sequence). In DNA, the CDR3 is TGCAGTGCTAGGAGGGACGAGCAGTACTTC. Its translation is CSARRDEQYF.